These 24 T cell receptor beta chains originate from one sample sequenced in a study of siplizumab effects on memory and regulatory T cells. Clones were sequenced by immunoSEQ multiplex PCR, and TCRdb holds only the in-frame ones, with some missing. The table lists more than 90,000 clones, about nine tenths of them singletons. Sequences were obtained from non-Treg CD4+ T cells sorted from blood. The source is a human donor in good health.

The chain employs TRBV11-3 and TRBJ2-6; D possibly corresponds to TRBD1 (6 bases). Trimming took 0 bases from V and 3 from J, leaving 9 bases between them. There are 16 residues in the CDR3. CDR1 is SGHNT and CDR2 is YENEEA in the germline V gene. For the CDR3, the DNA is TGTGCCAGCAGCTTAGACAGGGGAGATGGGGCCAACGTCCTGACTTTC. Its translation: CASSLDRGDGANVLTF. Combining the CDR3 with reference TRBV11-3 and TRBJ2-6 gives the whole variable domain EAGVVQSPRYKIIEKKQPVAFWCNPISGHNTLYWYLQNLGQGPELLIRYENEEAVDDSQLPKDRFSAERLKGVDSTLKIQPAELGDSAVYLCASSLDRGDGANVLTFGAGSRLTVL.

The CDR3 spells CASSDTGSRAFF. The CDR3 coding sequence is TGTGCCAGCAGCGACACTGGCTCTCGGGCTTTCTTT. V and J are TRBV6-4 and TRBJ1-1; D unclear. V was pared by 6 bases and J by 11 bases, with 16 bases between. Germline-derived CDR1 and CDR2 are MRHNA and SNTAGT. The CDR3 contains 12 residues.

This clone was recorded once. This chain joins TRBV29-1 and TRBJ2-5, with 8 bases identical to TRBD1. Germline V gives CDR1 SQVTM, CDR2 ANQGSEA. Losses at the gene ends were 7 bases for V and 5 bases for J; bases not matched to a gene: 9. The CDR3 runs 13 residues. The CDR3 reads CSAGPGGRETQYF. The DNA of the CDR3 is TGCAGCGCCGGTCCAGGGGGCAGGGAGACCCAGTACTTC.

A single count supports this clone. The chain uses TRBV12-5 and TRBJ2-1, with D possibly being TRBD1 or TRBD2 (5 bases each). This CDR3 region has 17 residues. Germline values: CDR1 LGHNT, CDR2 FRNRAP. V dropped 2 bases and J dropped 7 bases, with 21 bases sitting between them. In DNA, the CDR3 is TGTGCTAGTGGTTTGATTCTTATTAGGGACCACCCGAATGAGCAGTTCTTC. The encoded protein is CASGLILIRDHPNEQFF.

The gene calls are TRBV14 and TRBJ2-1, with D tentatively TRBD2 (5 bases). This CDR3 has 15 amino acids. V shed 1 base and J shed 7 bases, with 14 bases lying between them. The germline V gene has CDR1 SGHDN and CDR2 FVKESK. The CDR3 coding sequence is TGTGCCAGCAGCCAAGGCAACCGAGGGCGGAATGAGCAGTTCTTC. This translates into CASSQGNRGRNEQFF.

The chain recombines TRBV6-1 with TRBJ2-2; 8 positions agree with TRBD2. Germline values: CDR1 MNHNS, CDR2 SASEGT. The ends lost 6 bases at V and 4 bases at J; junction bases unmatched: 4. The CDR3 contains 14 residues. The CDR3 sequence is CASRTGTSTGELFF. The CDR3 region has the DNA TGTGCCAGCAGAACCGGGACTAGCACCGGGGAGCTGTTTTTT.

The J gene is TRBJ2-7, the V gene TRBV6-5, with TRBD1 as a possible D gene (5 bases). The CDR3 runs 15 residues. V shed 0 bases and J shed 3 bases, with 12 bases lying between them. Germline V lookup: CDR1 MNHEY, CDR2 SVGAGI. The CDR3 sequence: CASSYSLAGNYEQYF. The DNA for the CDR3 is TGTGCCAGCAGTTACTCCCTGGCAGGGAACTACGAGCAGTACTTC.

This clone was seen a single time. This chain joins TRBV5-6 and TRBJ2-5, with TRBD2 identical over 8 bases. J lost 8 bases, V lost 4 bases, and 13 bases had no gene match. The CDR3 loop spans 15 amino acids. CDR1 and CDR2 from the germline V gene are SGHDT and YYEEEE. The DNA of the CDR3 is TGTGCCAGCAGCGTGGCCGGGACTAGGGGGTTTACCCAGTACTTC. This encodes CASSVAGTRGFTQYF.

The gene calls are TRBV6-5 and TRBJ2-3, with D possibly TRBD2 on 6 matching bases. V was shortened by 3 bases and J by 0 bases, with 10 bases between the two germline ends. Germline lookup yields CDR1 MNHEY and CDR2 SVGAGI. The CDR3 is 15 residues long. This CDR3 is CASSYGGRSTDTQYF. The CDR3 bases are TGTGCCAGCAGTTATGGTGGGAGGAGCACAGATACGCAGTATTTT.

The chain combines TRBV10-3 with TRBJ2-7, with D possibly being TRBD1 (5 bases). The CDR3 loop spans 15 amino acids. Trimming left V 5 bases short and J 1 base short, with 15 bases between. Germline V CDR1 and CDR2: ENHRY, SYGVKD. In nucleotides, the CDR3 is TGTGCCATCAGTCTGACAGCCGTACCATCCTACGAGCAGTACTTC. It yields the protein CAISLTAVPSYEQYF.

V gene TRBV5-1 combines with J gene TRBJ2-7; D not resolved. Germline CDR1 reads SGHRS; CDR2 reads YFSETQ. The V end lost 4 bases, the J end lost 4 bases, and 9 bases lay between the germline ends. The CDR3 contains 12 residues. The CDR3 reads CASSRTEYEQYF. As DNA, the CDR3 is TGCGCCAGCAGCCGGACGGAATACGAGCAGTACTTC.

V usage is TRBV9 and J usage is TRBJ2-1, with 8 positions matching TRBD1. The CDR3 covers 16 residues. Germline values: CDR1 SGDLS, CDR2 YYNGEE. J lost 5 bases, V lost 3 bases, and 10 bases had no gene match. CDR3 sequence reads: CASSAAGQGLHNEQFF. CDR3 DNA: TGTGCCAGCAGCGCCGCAGGACAGGGTTTGCACAATGAGCAGTTCTTC.

The chain carries TRBV4-3 and TRBJ1-2, with 8 bases matching TRBD1. Trimming at V came to 1 base and at J to 7 bases, leaving 2 bases not matched to a gene. Looked up from germline, CDR1 is LGHNA and CDR2 is YSLEER. CDR3 size: 13 residues. Written as DNA, the CDR3 is TGCGCCAGCAGCCAAGCGACAGGGGCTGGCTACACCTTC. This encodes CASSQATGAGYTF.

Turning to this clone: At one boundary the junction diverges from the germline segment, which might be a read error. The chain is built from TRBV7-2 and TRBJ2-3; D is perhaps TRBD2 (6 bases). This CDR3 region has 15 residues. Germline loops: CDR1 SGHTA, CDR2 FQGNSA. CDR3 sequence: CASSEDYQRTDTQYF. DNA for the CDR3: TGTGCCAGCAGCGAGGACTATCAACGCACAGACACGCAGTATTTT. The full variable domain, completed using reference TRBV7-2 and TRBJ2-3, is GAGVSQSPSNKVTEKGKDVELRCDPISGHTALYWYRQSLGQGLEFLIYFQGNSAPDKSGLPSDRFSAERTGGSVSTLTIQRTQQEDSAVYLCASSEDYQRTDTQYFGPGTRLTVL.

The chain combines TRBV5-1 with TRBJ2-7; 9 positions match TRBD1. The trim removed 7 bases at V and 4 bases at J, leaving 3 bases unmatched. This CDR3 spans 12 amino acids. The germline CDR1 and CDR2 sequences are SGHRS and YFSETQ. CDR3 nucleotide sequence: TGCGCCAGCCGGGACAGGGAGTACGAGCAGTACTTC. Amino acid sequence: CASRDREYEQYF.

V and J are TRBV6-1 and TRBJ2-7; 8 nucleotides line up with TRBD1. Trimming at V came to 3 bases and at J to 2 bases, leaving 9 bases not matched to a gene. This CDR3 comprises 16 residues. CDR1 is MNHNS and CDR2 is SASEGT in the germline V gene. CDR3: CASSDRDRSPTYEQYF. DNA for the CDR3: TGTGCCAGCAGTGACAGGGACAGGAGCCCTACCTACGAGCAGTACTTC.

CDR3 nucleotides: TGTGCCAGTAGTATAGGACAGGGGGCATCTGAAGCTTTCTTT. This gives the protein CASSIGQGASEAFF. This sequence joins TRBV19 and TRBJ1-1; TRBD1 matches at 10 bases. In germline, CDR1 is LNHDA, CDR2 SQIVND (reference sequence). This CDR3 spans 14 amino acids. The V gene end was trimmed by 1 base and the J gene end by 6 bases; junction bases not matched to a gene: 2. The full variable domain, completed using reference TRBV19 and TRBJ1-1, is DGGITQSPKYLFRKEGQNVTLSCEQNLNHDAMYWYRQDPGQGLRLIYYSQIVNDFQKGDIAEGYSVSREKKESFPLTVTSAQKNPTAFYLCASSIGQGASEAFFGQGTRLTVV.

The V gene is TRBV7-2, the J gene TRBJ1-1; D not resolved. Germline V gene data show CDR1 as SGHTA and CDR2 as FQGNSA. The CDR3 runs to 14 residues. V was cut by 5 bases and J by 1 base, with 11 bases left in between. The chain's CDR3 is CASSQVRENTEAFF. The CDR3 nucleotides read TGTGCCAGCAGCCAGGTCCGAGAGAACACTGAAGCTTTCTTT.

The chain couples TRBV25-1 to TRBJ2-7, with TRBD1 matching over 7 bases. This CDR3 has 13 residues. The V gene end was trimmed by 9 bases and the J gene end by 3 bases; junction bases not matched to a gene: 8. Germline CDR1 reads MGHDK; CDR2 reads SYGVNS. The CDR3 is CASGTDPLYEQYF. CDR3 DNA sequence: TGTGCCAGTGGGACAGATCCACTCTACGAGCAGTACTTC.

V usage is TRBV19 and J usage is TRBJ1-2, with 10 bases that match TRBD1. The CDR3 is made up of 13 amino acids. Per the germline V gene, CDR1 is LNHDA and CDR2 is SQIVND (reference sequence). The ends lost 10 bases at V and 3 bases at J; junction bases unmatched: 5. The CDR3 nucleotides read TGTGCCACCCGGGACAGGGGAGACTATGGCTACACCTTC. Encoded protein: CATRDRGDYGYTF.

V is TRBV7-3 and J is TRBJ1-1; D is undetermined. With 5 bases removed from V and 6 bases from J, the gap between germline ends came to 19 bases. Germline CDR1 is SGHTA and CDR2 is FQGTGA. The CDR3 is made up of 15 amino acids. This chain's CDR3 is CASSPDRGKTSEAFF. The CDR3, as DNA: TGTGCCAGCAGCCCGGACCGAGGGAAAACTTCTGAAGCTTTCTTT.

This clone was picked up one time. The chain has TRBV30 and TRBJ1-5, with D perhaps matching TRBD1 (6 bases). The CDR3 is 14 amino acids. V was trimmed by 5 bases and J by 3 bases, leaving 14 bases between them. Looked up from germline, CDR1 is GTSNPN and CDR2 is SVGIG (reference sequence). CDR3 sequence: CAWLQGSDNQPQHF. The CDR3 nucleotides read TGTGCCTGGCTTCAGGGGAGCGACAATCAGCCCCAGCATTTT. Combining the CDR3 with reference TRBV30 and TRBJ1-5 gives the whole variable domain SQTIHQWPATLVQPVGSPLSLECTVEGTSNPNLYWYRQAAGRGLQLLFYSVGIGQISSEVPQNLSASRPQDRQFILSSKKLLLSDSGFYLCAWLQGSDNQPQHFGDGTRLSIL.

This chain uses TRBV6-5 with TRBJ2-7; D tentatively reads TRBD1 or TRBD2 (5 bases each). Germline V gene data show CDR1 as MNHEY and CDR2 as SVGAGI. V was pared by 4 bases and J by 2 bases, with 18 bases between. This CDR3 spans 16 amino acids. CDR3 amino acids: CASSSKNPGPTYEQYF. The DNA of the CDR3 is TGTGCCAGCAGTTCCAAAAACCCGGGACCCACCTACGAGCAGTACTTC.

V is TRBV30 and J is TRBJ2-1, with D hard to call. Germline V gives CDR1 GTSNPN, CDR2 SVGIG (reference sequence). The CDR3 spans 14 residues. The germline V and J ends were trimmed by 2 bases and 1 base, with 9 bases remaining between them. This chain's CDR3 is CAWSSRLSYNEQFF. CDR3 nucleotides: TGTGCCTGGAGTTCCAGGCTGTCCTACAATGAGCAGTTCTTC.